This TCR beta chain was identified during a study of blood T cell repertoires in COVID-19. Under the authors' procedure: Counts of nucleated cells, estimated from reference gene primer amplification, were obtained. Using immunoSEQ multiplex PCR, the repertoire was profiled, and TCRdb retains in-frame clones only, with some absent. V and J calls plus clone size are reproduced from that table; the DNA served to infer D and trimming. The sample lists roughly 150,000 clones, 75% to 90% seen once, with roughly 3.5% in the top ten. This CDR3 contains 17 residues. Material: PBMCs or T cells enriched from blood (not recorded which). The chain combines TRBV1 with TRBJ2-3; TRBD2 was called by the table and not checked on the DNA. TRBV1 is deemed a pseudogene. The source is a woman aged 60-75 years who had recovered from COVID-19. The CDR3 sequence is CTSSQDLNYEGTDTQYF. The CDR3 coding sequence is TGCACCAGCAGCCAAGATTTGAACTACGAAGGCACAGATACGCAGTATTTT.